The 14 T cell receptor beta chains reported below all come from one sample, sequenced in a study of cytomegalovirus exposure and HLA in healthy donors. Both 60 Vbeta primers and 13 Jbeta primers went into the PCR. This table comes from immunoSEQ multiplex PCR, and its TCRdb copy is limited to in-frame clones, with some not included. The sample carries approximately 130,000 clones, 70% to 85% recorded once. The material sequenced was PBMCs. Receptor source: a man between 50 and 59 years old in good health and CMV-seronegative.

The chain joins TRBV7-2 to TRBJ2-5; 8 bases align to TRBD2. Germline V gives CDR1 SGHTA, CDR2 FQGNSA. V shed 4 bases and J 6 bases; nucleotides not matched to a gene: 4. The CDR3 is made up of 13 amino acids. The CDR3 region has the DNA TGTGCCAGCAGCTCAGGACTAGCCCAGACCCAGTACTTC. This codes for CASSSGLAQTQYF.

The chain employs TRBV5-4 and TRBJ1-6; 7 bases agree with TRBD1. Germline loops: CDR1 SGHNT, CDR2 YYREEE (reference sequence). The CDR3 sequence is 12 residues long. Losses at the gene ends were 4 bases for V and 14 bases for J; bases not matched to a gene: 6. The CDR3 loop reads CASSPETGTLHF. For the CDR3, the DNA is TGTGCCAGCAGCCCGGAGACAGGGACCCTCCACTTT.

The V gene is TRBV6-1, the J gene TRBJ1-2; D might be TRBD1 (6 bases). Trimming removed 5 bases from V and 13 bases from J, with 20 bases in between. The CDR3 contains 13 residues. CDR1 MNHNS and CDR2 SASEGT come from the germline V gene. CDR3 in amino acids: CASSQGRQARGTF. The DNA of the CDR3 is TGTGCCAGCAGTCAGGGGCGGCAGGCACGGGGCACCTTC.

The J gene is TRBJ1-2, the V gene TRBV5-6; D is undetermined. The CDR3 sequence is 13 residues long. V lost 3 bases and J lost 7, with 13 bases in between. Germline V lookup: CDR1 SGHDT, CDR2 YYEEEE. The CDR3 is CASSWKEFGGYTF. Here the CDR3 DNA reads TGTGCCAGCAGCTGGAAGGAGTTCGGTGGCTACACCTTC.

This clone was counted once. This chain uses TRBV4-1 with TRBJ1-2; the D is unclear. The CDR3 is 15 residues long. Germline assignment: CDR1 MGHRA and CDR2 YSYEKL. Trimming shortened V by 0 bases and J by 4 bases, and 12 bases separated the two germline ends. CDR3 in DNA: TGCGCCAGCAGCCAAGATAGTCGGGTCGGCTATGGCTACACCTTC. Amino acids: CASSQDSRVGYGYTF.

The chain links TRBV5-4 to TRBJ1-1, with a possible D match to TRBD1 (5 bases). CDR1 is SGHNT and CDR2 is YYREEE in the germline V gene (reference sequence). V dropped 1 base and J dropped 2 bases, with 18 bases sitting between them. The CDR3 consists of 17 residues. DNA of the CDR3: TGTGCCAGCAGCTTGTCGGGCAGGGAGGCGATAAACACTGAAGCTTTCTTT. Translating gives CASSLSGREAINTEAFF.

This clone was detected only a few times. The chain is built from TRBV14 and TRBJ2-1, with 11 bases fitting TRBD2. The CDR3 extends over 15 amino acids. Losses at the gene ends were 4 bases for V and 4 bases for J; bases not matched to a gene: 3. CDR1 is SGHDN and CDR2 is FVKESK in the germline V gene. In nucleotides, the CDR3 is TGTGCCAGCAGCCCGACTAGCGGGGATTACAATGAGCAGTTCTTC. This sequence encodes CASSPTSGDYNEQFF.

This clone was observed a handful of times. The chain couples TRBV15 to TRBJ2-6, with 7 bases matching TRBD1. Trimming cost V 4 bases and J 7 bases; bases outside gene matches: 1. The CDR3 spans 13 residues. Germline V gene lookup returns CDR1 LNHNV and CDR2 YYDKDF (reference sequence). The CDR3, as DNA: TGTGCCACCAGCAACAGGGGAGCCAACGTCCTGACTTTC. Translating gives CATSNRGANVLTF.

The chain couples TRBV27 to TRBJ1-5; tentatively, D is TRBD1 (5 bases). Looked up from germline, CDR1 is MNHEY and CDR2 is SMNVEV (reference sequence). CDR3 length equals 18 residues. Between the trimmed V and J ends, which lost 1 base and 0 bases, there was a span of 16 bases. This CDR3 is CASSLLGFGGLSNQPQHF. The CDR3 DNA sequence: TGTGCCAGCAGTTTATTAGGTTTTGGGGGACTTAGCAATCAGCCCCAGCATTTT.

The chain is built from TRBV2 and TRBJ1-3, with TRBD1 matching 8 bases. The CDR3 is made up of 13 amino acids. Germline values: CDR1 SNHLY, CDR2 FYNNEI. Trimming at V came to 6 bases and at J to 10 bases, leaving 8 bases not matched to a gene. DNA of the CDR3: TGTGCCAGCAGGGGAGGACAGGGTGCGACCATATATTTT. Protein sequence: CASRGGQGATIYF.

This sequence joins TRBV30 and TRBJ1-2; 12 positions match TRBD1. The J segment lost 4 bases and the V segment lost 5 bases, leaving 11 bases of the junction unmatched. Germline-derived CDR1 and CDR2 are GTSNPN and SVGIG (reference sequence). The CDR3 length is 16 residues. CDR3 DNA: TGTGCCTGGGCAACCGGGACAGGGGGCTTCGGCTATGGCTACACCTTC. It codes for CAWATGTGGFGYGYTF.

The J gene is TRBJ2-1, the V gene TRBV7-3; D gene unclear. Trimming removed 1 base from V and 0 bases from J, with 7 bases in between. Germline V lookup: CDR1 SGHTA, CDR2 FQGTGA. The CDR3 has 15 amino acids. The CDR3 spells CASSLSRSSYNEQFF. The CDR3 region has the DNA TGTGCCAGCAGCTTAAGCCGGAGCTCCTACAATGAGCAGTTCTTC.

This clone was observed a handful of times. J is TRBJ2-2 and V is TRBV5-4; D may be TRBD1 (5 bases). The germline V gene has CDR1 SGHNT and CDR2 YYREEE (reference sequence). The CDR3 runs to 16 residues. V was pared by 4 bases and J by 1 base, with 14 bases between. CDR3 residues: CASSLFGHVNTGELFF. The DNA for the CDR3 is TGTGCCAGCAGCCTCTTCGGACACGTGAACACCGGGGAGCTGTTTTTT.

The chain joins TRBV5-5 to TRBJ2-5; possibly TRBD2 for D (6 bases). There are 13 residues in the CDR3. Germline V lookup: CDR1 SGHKS, CDR2 YYEKEE (reference sequence). The V and J ends lost 4 bases and 4 bases respectively, with 11 bases between them. The CDR3 DNA follows: TGTGCCAGCAGCCGTGTGGGACTAGAGACCCAGTACTTC. It codes for CASSRVGLETQYF.